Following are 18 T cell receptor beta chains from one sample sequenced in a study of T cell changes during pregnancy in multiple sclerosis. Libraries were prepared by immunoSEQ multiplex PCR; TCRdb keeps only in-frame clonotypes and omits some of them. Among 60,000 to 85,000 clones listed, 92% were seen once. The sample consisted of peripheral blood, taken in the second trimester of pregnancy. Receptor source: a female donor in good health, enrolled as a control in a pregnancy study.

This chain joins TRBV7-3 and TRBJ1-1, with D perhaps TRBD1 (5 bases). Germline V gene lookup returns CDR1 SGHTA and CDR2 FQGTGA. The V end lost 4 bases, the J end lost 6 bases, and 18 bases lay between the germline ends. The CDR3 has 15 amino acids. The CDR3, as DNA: TGTGCCAGCAGCTCCGCCCCCGGGACGGGAGCTGAAGCTTTCTTT. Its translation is CASSSAPGTGAEAFF.

CDR3 sequence (DNA): TGTGCCAGCAGTGAAGTTGCGGGAGTGGGCTCCTACGAGCAGTACTTC. Its translation: CASSEVAGVGSYEQYF. The chain is built from TRBV6-1 and TRBJ2-7, with 7 bases fitting TRBD2. The ends lost 1 base at V and 0 bases at J; junction bases unmatched: 6. The CDR3 is 16 amino acids. CDR1 MNHNS and CDR2 SASEGT come from the germline V gene.

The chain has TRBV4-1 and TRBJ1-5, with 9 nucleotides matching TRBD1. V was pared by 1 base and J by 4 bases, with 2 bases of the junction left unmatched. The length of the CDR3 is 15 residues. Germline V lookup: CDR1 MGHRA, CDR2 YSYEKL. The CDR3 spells CASSQVDRGNQPQHF. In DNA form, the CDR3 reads TGCGCCAGCAGCCAAGTTGACAGGGGGAATCAGCCCCAGCATTTT.

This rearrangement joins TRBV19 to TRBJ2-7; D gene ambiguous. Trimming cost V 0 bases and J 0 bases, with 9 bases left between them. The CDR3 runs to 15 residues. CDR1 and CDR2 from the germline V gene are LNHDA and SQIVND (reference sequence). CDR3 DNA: TGTGCCAGTAGTATAGATAGCCAGAGCTCCTACGAGCAGTACTTC. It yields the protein CASSIDSQSSYEQYF.

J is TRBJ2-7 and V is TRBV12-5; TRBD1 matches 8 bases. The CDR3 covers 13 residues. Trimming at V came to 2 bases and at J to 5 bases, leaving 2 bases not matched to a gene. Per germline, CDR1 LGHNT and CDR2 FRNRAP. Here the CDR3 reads CASGLTGGHEQYF. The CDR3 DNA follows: TGTGCTAGTGGTTTGACAGGGGGGCACGAGCAGTACTTC.

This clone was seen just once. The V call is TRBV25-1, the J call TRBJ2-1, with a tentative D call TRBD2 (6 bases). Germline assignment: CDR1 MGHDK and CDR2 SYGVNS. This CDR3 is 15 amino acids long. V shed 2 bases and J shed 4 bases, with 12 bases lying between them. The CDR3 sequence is CASSEGASDYNEQFF. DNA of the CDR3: TGTGCCAGCAGTGAAGGCGCTAGCGATTACAATGAGCAGTTCTTC.

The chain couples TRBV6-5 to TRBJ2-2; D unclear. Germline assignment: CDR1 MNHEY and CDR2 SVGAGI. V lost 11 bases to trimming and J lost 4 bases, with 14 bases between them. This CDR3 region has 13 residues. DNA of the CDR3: TGTGCCGTGGTGGGTCGAGGCACCGGGGAGCTGTTTTTT. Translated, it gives CAVVGRGTGELFF.

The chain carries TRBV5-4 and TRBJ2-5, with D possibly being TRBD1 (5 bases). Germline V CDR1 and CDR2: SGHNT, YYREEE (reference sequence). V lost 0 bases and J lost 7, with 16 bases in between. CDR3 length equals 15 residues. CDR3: CASSLVAGAYGTQYF. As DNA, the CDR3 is TGTGCCAGCAGCTTGGTTGCTGGGGCGTATGGGACCCAGTACTTC. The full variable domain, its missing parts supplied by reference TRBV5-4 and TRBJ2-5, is ETGVTQSPTHLIKTRGQQVTLRCSSQSGHNTVSWYQQALGQGPQFIFQYYREEENGRGNFPPRFSGLQFPNYSSELNVNALELDDSALYLCASSLVAGAYGTQYFGPGTRLLVL.

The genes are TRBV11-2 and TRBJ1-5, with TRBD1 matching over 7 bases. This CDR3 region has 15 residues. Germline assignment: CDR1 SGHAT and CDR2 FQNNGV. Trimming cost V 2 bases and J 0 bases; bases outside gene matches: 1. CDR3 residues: CASSLSGGSNQPQHF. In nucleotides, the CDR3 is TGTGCCAGCAGCTTATCAGGGGGTAGCAATCAGCCCCAGCATTTT.

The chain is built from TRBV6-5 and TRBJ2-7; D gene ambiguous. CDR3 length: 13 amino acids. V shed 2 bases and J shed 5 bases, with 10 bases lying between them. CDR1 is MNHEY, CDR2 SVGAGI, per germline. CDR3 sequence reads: CASSYGSWHEQYF. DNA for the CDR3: TGTGCCAGCAGTTACGGTTCGTGGCACGAGCAGTACTTC.

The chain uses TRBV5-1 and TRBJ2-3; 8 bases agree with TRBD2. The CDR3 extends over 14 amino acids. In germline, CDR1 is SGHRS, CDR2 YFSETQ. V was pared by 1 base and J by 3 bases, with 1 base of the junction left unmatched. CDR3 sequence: CASSLSGSTDTQYF. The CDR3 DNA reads TGCGCCAGCAGCTTGAGCGGGAGTACAGATACGCAGTATTTT. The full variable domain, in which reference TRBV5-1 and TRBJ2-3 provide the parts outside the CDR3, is KAGVTQTPRYLIKTRGQQVTLSCSPISGHRSVSWYQQTPGQGLQFLFEYFSETQRNKGNFPGRFSGRQFSNSRSEMNVSTLELGDSALYLCASSLSGSTDTQYFGPGTRLTVL.

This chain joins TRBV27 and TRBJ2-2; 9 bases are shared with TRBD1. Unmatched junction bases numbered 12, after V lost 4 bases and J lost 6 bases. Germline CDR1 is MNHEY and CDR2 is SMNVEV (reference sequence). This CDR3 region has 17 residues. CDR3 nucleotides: TGTGCCAGCAGTTCTAAACAGGGGGCGCTTTCTCCCGGGGAGCTGTTTTTT. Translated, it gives CASSSKQGALSPGELFF.

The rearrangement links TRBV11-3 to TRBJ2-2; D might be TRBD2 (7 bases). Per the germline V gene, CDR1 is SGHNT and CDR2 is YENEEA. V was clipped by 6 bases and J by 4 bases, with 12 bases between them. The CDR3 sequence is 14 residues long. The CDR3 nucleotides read TGTGCCAGCAGAGTTGGGGGGGCCACCGGGGAGCTGTTTTTT. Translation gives CASRVGGATGELFF. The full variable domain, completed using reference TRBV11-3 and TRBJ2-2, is EAGVVQSPRYKIIEKKQPVAFWCNPISGHNTLYWYLQNLGQGPELLIRYENEEAVDDSQLPKDRFSAERLKGVDSTLKIQPAELGDSAVYLCASRVGGATGELFFGEGSRLTVL.

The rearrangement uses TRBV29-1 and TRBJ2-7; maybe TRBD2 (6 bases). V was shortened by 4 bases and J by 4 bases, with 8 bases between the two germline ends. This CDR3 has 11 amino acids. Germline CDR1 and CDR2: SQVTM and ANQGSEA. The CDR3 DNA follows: TGCAGCGTTGCCGGGACTTACGAGCAGTACTTC. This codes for CSVAGTYEQYF.

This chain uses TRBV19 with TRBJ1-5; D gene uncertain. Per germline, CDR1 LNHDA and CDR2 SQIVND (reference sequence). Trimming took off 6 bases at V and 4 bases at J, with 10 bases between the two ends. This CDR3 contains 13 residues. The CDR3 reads CASSQSGNQPQHF. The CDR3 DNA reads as TGTGCCAGTAGCCAGTCGGGGAATCAGCCCCAGCATTTT.

CDR3 protein: CASSLDRVLTEAFF. CDR3 nucleotide sequence: TGCGCCAGCAGCTTGGACAGGGTTCTTACTGAAGCTTTCTTT. The chain has TRBV5-1 and TRBJ1-1, with a possible D match to TRBD1 (6 bases). Germline CDR1 is SGHRS and CDR2 is YFSETQ. The CDR3 totals 14 residues. The V end lost 0 bases, the J end lost 5 bases, and 11 bases lay between the germline ends.

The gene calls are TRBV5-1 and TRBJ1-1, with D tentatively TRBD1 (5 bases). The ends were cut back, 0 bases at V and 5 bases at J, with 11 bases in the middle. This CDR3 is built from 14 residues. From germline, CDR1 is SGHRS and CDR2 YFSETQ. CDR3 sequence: CASSLAEGRTEAFF. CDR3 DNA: TGCGCCAGCAGCTTGGCTGAGGGGAGGACTGAAGCTTTCTTT.

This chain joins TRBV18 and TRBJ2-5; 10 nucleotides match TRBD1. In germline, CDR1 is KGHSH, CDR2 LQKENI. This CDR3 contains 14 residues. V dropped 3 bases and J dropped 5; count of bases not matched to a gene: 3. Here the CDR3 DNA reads TGTGCCAGCTCACCGGGACAGGGGCTGGAGACCCAGTACTTC. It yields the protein CASSPGQGLETQYF.